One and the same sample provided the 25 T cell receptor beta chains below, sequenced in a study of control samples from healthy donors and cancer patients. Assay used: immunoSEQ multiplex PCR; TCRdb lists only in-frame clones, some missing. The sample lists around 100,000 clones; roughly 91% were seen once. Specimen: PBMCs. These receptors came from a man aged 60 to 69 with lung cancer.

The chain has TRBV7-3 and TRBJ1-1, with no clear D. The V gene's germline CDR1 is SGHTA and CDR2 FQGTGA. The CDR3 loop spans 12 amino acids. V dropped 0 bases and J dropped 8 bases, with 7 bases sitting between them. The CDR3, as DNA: TGTGCCAGCAGCTTAACGATCAGGGAAGCTTTCTTT. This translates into CASSLTIREAFF.

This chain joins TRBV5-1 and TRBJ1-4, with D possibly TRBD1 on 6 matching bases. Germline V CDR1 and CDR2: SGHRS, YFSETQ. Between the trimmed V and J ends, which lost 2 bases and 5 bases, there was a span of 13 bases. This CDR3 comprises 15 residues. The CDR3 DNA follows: TGCGCCAGCAGCTTCGAACAGGGAGGGAATGAAAAACTGTTTTTT. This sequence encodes CASSFEQGGNEKLFF.

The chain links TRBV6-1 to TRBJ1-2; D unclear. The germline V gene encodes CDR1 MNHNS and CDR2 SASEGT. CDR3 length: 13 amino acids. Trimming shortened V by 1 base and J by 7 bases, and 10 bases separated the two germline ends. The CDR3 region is CASSEDSLSGYTF. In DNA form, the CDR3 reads TGTGCCAGCAGTGAAGACTCGTTGAGTGGCTACACCTTC.

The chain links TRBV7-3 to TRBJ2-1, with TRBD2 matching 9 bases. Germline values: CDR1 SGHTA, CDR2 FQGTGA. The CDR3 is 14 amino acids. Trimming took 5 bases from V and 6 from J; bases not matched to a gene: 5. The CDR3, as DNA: TGTGCCAGCAGCCCCAGCGGGGGGCTCAATGAGCAGTTCTTC. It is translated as CASSPSGGLNEQFF.

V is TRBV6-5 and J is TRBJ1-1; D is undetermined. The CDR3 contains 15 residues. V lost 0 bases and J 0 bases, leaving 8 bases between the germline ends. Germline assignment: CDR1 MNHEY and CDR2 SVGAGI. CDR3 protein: CASSYSWAVNTEAFF. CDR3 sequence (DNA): TGTGCCAGCAGTTACTCTTGGGCCGTGAACACTGAAGCTTTCTTT.

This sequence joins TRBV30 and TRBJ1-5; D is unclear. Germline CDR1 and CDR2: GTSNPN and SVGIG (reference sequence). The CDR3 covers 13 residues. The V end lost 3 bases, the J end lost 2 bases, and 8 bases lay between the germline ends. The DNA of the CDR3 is TGTGCCTGGAGCCTATTGGGCAATCAGCCCCAGCATTTT. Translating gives CAWSLLGNQPQHF.

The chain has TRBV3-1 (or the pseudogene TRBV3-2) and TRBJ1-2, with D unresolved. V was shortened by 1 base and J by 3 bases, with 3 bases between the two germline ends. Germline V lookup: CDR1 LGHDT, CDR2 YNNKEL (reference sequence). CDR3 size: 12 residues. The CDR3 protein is CASSQGDYGYTF. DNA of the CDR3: TGTGCCAGCAGCCAAGGAGACTATGGCTACACCTTC.

The DNA for the CDR3 is TGCAGTGCTACACACAGGGCTGAAGCTTTCTTT. Translation: CSATHRAEAFF. This chain uses TRBV20-1 with TRBJ1-1; a weak D match, TRBD1 (6 bases). Trimming pared 4 bases from V and 6 bases from J, leaving 9 bases between. Germline CDR1 DFQATT, CDR2 SNEGSKA (reference sequence). The CDR3 runs 11 residues.

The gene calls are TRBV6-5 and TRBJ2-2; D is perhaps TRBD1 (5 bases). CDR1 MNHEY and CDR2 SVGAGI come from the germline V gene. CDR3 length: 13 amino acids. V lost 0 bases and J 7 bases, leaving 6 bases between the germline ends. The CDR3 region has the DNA TGTGCCAGCAGTTACTCAAGGGGCGGGGAGCTGTTTTTT. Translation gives CASSYSRGGELFF.

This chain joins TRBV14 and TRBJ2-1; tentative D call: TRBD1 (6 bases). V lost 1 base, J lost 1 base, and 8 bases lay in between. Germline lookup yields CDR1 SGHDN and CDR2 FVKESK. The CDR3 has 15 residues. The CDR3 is CASSQARGSYNEQFF. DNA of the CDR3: TGTGCCAGCAGCCAAGCTAGGGGGTCCTACAATGAGCAGTTCTTC. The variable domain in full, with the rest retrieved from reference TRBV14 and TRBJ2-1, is EAGVTQFPSHSVIEKGQTVTLRCDPISGHDNLYWYRRVMGKEIKFLLHFVKESKQDESGMPNNRFLAERTGGTYSTLKVQPAELEDSGVYFCASSQARGSYNEQFFGPGTRLTVL.

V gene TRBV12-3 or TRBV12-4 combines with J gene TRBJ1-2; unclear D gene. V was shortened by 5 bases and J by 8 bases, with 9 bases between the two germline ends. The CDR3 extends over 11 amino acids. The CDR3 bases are TGTGCCAGCAGTCCTCTGAGGGGCTACACCTTC. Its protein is CASSPLRGYTF.

The CDR3 loop reads CASSSRTLQETQYF. The CDR3 DNA reads TGTGCCAGCAGCTCCAGGACCCTTCAAGAGACCCAGTACTTC. This chain connects TRBV5-8 to TRBJ2-5; no firm D call. The V end was cut by 3 bases, the J end by 2 bases, with 11 bases between. The CDR3 spans 14 residues. Looked up from germline, CDR1 is SGHTS and CDR2 is YDEGEE.

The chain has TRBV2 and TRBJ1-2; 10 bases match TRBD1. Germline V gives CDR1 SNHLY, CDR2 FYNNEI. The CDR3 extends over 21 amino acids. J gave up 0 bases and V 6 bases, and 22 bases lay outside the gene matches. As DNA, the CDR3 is TGTGCCAGCAGAGCACGGGACAGGGGAAGGCTCCCAGGTGACTCTAACTATGGCTACACCTTC. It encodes CASRARDRGRLPGDSNYGYTF.

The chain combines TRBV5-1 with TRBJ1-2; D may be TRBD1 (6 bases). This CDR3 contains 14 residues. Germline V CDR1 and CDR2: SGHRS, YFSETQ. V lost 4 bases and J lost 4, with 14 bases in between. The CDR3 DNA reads TGCGCCAGCAGCGAACAGGGTACGACCTATGGCTACACCTTC. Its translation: CASSEQGTTYGYTF.

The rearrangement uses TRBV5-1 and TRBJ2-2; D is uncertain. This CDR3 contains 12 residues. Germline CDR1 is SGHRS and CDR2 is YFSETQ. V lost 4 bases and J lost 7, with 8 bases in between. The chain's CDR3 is CASSPGYGELFF. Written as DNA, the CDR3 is TGCGCCAGCAGCCCAGGCTACGGGGAGCTGTTTTTT.

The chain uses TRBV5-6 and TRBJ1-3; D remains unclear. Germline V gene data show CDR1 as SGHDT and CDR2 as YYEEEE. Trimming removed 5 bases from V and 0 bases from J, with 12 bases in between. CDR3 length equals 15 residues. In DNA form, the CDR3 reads TGTGCCAGCAGAACCCTTTCGGGCTCTGGAAACACCATATATTTT. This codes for CASRTLSGSGNTIYF.

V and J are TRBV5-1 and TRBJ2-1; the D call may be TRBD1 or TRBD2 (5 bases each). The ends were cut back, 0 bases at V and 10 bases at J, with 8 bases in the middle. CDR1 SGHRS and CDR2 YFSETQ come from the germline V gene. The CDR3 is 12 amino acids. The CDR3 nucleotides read TGCGCCAGCAGCTTGGGTTGGGGGGAGCAGTTCTTC. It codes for CASSLGWGEQFF.

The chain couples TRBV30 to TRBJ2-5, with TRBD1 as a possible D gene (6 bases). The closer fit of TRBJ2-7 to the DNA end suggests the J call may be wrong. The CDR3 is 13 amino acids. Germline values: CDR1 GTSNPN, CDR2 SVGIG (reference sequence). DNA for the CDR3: TGTGCCTGGAGTCGGACAGCACCCTACGAGCAGTACTTC. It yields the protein CAWSRTAPYEQYF.

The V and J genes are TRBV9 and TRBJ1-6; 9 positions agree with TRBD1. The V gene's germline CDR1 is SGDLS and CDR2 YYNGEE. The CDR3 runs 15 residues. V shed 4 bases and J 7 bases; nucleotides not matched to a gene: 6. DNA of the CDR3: TGTGCCAGCAGCCCCAGGACAGGGGACAATTCACCCCTCCACTTT. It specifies CASSPRTGDNSPLHF.

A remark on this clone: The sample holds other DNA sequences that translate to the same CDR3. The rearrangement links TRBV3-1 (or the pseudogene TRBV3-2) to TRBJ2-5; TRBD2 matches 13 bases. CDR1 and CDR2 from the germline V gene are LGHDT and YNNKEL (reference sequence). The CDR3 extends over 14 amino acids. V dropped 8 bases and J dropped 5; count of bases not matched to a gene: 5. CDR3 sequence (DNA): TGTGCCAGCTCGTTACTAGCGGGGGGGGAGACCCAGTACTTC. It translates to CASSLLAGGETQYF.

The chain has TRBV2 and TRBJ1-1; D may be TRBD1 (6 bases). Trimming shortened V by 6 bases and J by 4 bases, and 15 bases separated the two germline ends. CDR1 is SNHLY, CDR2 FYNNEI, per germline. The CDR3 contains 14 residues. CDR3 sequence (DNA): TGTGCCAGCAGACCCGGAAGAGGGGGCACTGAAGCTTTCTTT. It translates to CASRPGRGGTEAFF.

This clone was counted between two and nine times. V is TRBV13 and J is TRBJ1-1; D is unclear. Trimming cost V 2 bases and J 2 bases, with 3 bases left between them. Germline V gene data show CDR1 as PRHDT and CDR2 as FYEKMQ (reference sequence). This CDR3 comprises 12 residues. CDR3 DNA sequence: TGTGCCAGCAGCTTAACCAACACTGAAGCTTTCTTT. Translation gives CASSLTNTEAFF.

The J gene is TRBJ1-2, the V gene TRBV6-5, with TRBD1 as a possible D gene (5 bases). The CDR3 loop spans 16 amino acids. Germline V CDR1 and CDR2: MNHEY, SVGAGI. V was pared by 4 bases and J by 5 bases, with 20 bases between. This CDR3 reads CASSFREPQKEYGYTF. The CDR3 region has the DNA TGTGCCAGCAGTTTCAGGGAGCCCCAGAAGGAGTATGGCTACACCTTC.

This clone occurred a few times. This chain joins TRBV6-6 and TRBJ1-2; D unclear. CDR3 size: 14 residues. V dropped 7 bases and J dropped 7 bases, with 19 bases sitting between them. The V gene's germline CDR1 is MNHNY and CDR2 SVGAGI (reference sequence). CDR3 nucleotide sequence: TGTGCCAGCACGATTTCCACACTTAAGGGTGGCTACACCTTC. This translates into CASTISTLKGGYTF.

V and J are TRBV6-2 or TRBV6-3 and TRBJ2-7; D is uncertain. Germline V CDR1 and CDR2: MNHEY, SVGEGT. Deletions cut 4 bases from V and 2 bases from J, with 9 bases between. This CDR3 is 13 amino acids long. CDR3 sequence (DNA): TGTGCCAGCAGTTTCAGCATTCCCTACGAGCAGTACGTC. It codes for CASSFSIPYEQYV.